This is a list of T cell receptor beta chains from one sample in a study of cytomegalovirus exposure and HLA in healthy donors. Sequencing used immunoSEQ multiplex PCR; TCRdb keeps in-frame clones, though not all of them. The sample table includes around 97,000 clones. Material: PBMCs. The receptor set was obtained from a middle-aged man in good health and CMV-seronegative. The CDR3 runs from the conserved cysteine through the conserved F or W. Fields, in order: D gene, CDR3 length, V gene, J gene, CDR3 DNA, CDR3 protein. D genes are given only for firm matches.

-	14	TRBV6-5	TRBJ2-5	TGTGCCAGCAGGGAATCGGGGAGCCAAGAGACCCAGTACTTC	CASRESGSQETQYF
-	14	TRBV2	TRBJ1-4	TGTGCCAGCAGTACAGGGTCCGGTAATGAAAAACTGTTTTTT	CASSTGSGNEKLFF
TRBD1	14	TRBV19	TRBJ2-3	TGTGCCAGTAGAAGACAGGGATTGGAAGATACGCAGTATTTT	CASRRQGLEDTQYF
TRBD1	13	TRBV7-9	TRBJ2-7	TGTGCCAGCAGCTACTGGGACAGTTGGGAGCAGTACTTC	CASSYWDSWEQYF
-	13	TRBV7-9	TRBJ1-1	TGTGCCAGCAGCTTAATGGAGGCATTTGAAGCTTTCTTT	CASSLMEAFEAFF
TRBD1	14	TRBV11-2	TRBJ1-2	TGTGCCAGCAGCTTAGTCCCAGGGGGCTATGGCTACACCTTC	CASSLVPGGYGYTF
-	15	TRBV2	TRBJ1-1	TGTGCCAGCAGTGAAGCATGGGGCCCGCGGGACCGCGCTTTCTTT	CASSEAWGPRDRAFF
TRBD2	17	TRBV7-2	TRBJ2-3	TGTGCCAGCAGCGTTAGCGGGGGGCGACAACTCACAGATACGCAGTATTTT	CASSVSGGRQLTDTQYF
-	14	TRBV9	TRBJ1-6	TGTGCCAGCAGCGTAGGCCGGGGGGACTCACCCCTCCACTTT	CASSVGRGDSPLHF
TRBD2	14	TRBV18	TRBJ2-5	TGTGCCAGCTCAAGCGGGGCGGGCCAAGAGACCCAGTACTTC	CASSSGAGQETQYF
-	15	TRBV5-6	TRBJ2-7	TGTGCCAGCAGCCCCATTGGTACCGGGGTCTACGAGCAGTACTTC	CASSPIGTGVYEQYF
-	12	TRBV7-2	TRBJ2-2	TGTGCCAGCAGCCTCGACTCCGGGGAGCTGTTTTTT	CASSLDSGELFF
-	15	TRBV7-8	TRBJ2-7	TGTGCCAGTAGCTTATTAGGGAAAGAGGGTTACGAGCAGTACTTC	CASSLLGKEGYEQYF
TRBD2	17	TRBV7-2	TRBJ2-2	TGTGCCAGCAGTCCCCCAGTGGGACTAGCGGGATCCGGGGAGCTGTTTTTT	CASSPPVGLAGSGELFF
TRBD2	15	TRBV7-2	TRBJ2-7	TGTGCCAGCAGCTCTAGCGGGGGGAAAACCTACGAGCAGTACTTC	CASSSSGGKTYEQYF
-	14	TRBV27	TRBJ2-6	TGTGCCAGCAGGTATATCTCTGGGGCCAACGTCCTGACTTTC	CASRYISGANVLTF
-	16	TRBV4-1	TRBJ2-1	TGCGCCAGCAGCCAAGATCTCGCTAGCTCCTACAATGAGCAGTTCTTC	CASSQDLASSYNEQFF
-	14	TRBV6-1	TRBJ1-1	TGTGCCAGCAGCACGGGAAAAATGAACACTGAAGCTTTCTTT	CASSTGKMNTEAFF
-	13	TRBV7-9	TRBJ1-1	TGTGCCAGCAGCTTAGGGCCGGGAAGTGAAGCTTTCTTT	CASSLGPGSEAFF
TRBD1	15	TRBV11-3	TRBJ2-7	TGTGCCAGCAGCTCAAAAGCTGGACAGGGTTACGAGCAGTACTTC	CASSSKAGQGYEQYF
-	16	TRBV18	TRBJ2-7	TGTGCCAGCTCACCACCACAGGGATCCCTCTTCTACGAGCAGTACTTC	CASSPPQGSLFYEQYF
-	11	TRBV6-1	TRBJ1-2	TGTGCCAGCAGAGGAACAGGGAGCTACACCTTC	CASRGTGSYTF
TRBD1	12	TRBV5-4	TRBJ2-1	TGTGCCAGCAGCCCACAGGGGGATGAGCAGTTCTTC	CASSPQGDEQFF
TRBD1	15	TRBV6-1	TRBJ2-7	TGTGCCAGCAGGGGAACCGGGACAGGATTTCGCGAGCAGTACTTC	CASRGTGTGFREQYF
-	17	TRBV19	TRBJ2-7	TGTGCCAGTAGTATAGATCCCTTTCGACAGACCCTCTTGGAGCAGTACTTC	CASSIDPFRQTLLEQYF
-	14	TRBV29-1	TRBJ2-3	TGCAGCGTCGCCTGGACAGCCACCACAGATACGCAGTATTTT	CSVAWTATTDTQYF
TRBD1	16	TRBV7-8	TRBJ2-7	TGTGCCAGCAGCATCCTGGGACAGGGTGGGGACTACGAGCAGTACTTC	CASSILGQGGDYEQYF
TRBD2	17	TRBV14	TRBJ2-1	TGTGCCAGCAGCCAAGAGTTGCCGACTAGCTGGAGCAATGAGCAGTTCTTC	CASSQELPTSWSNEQFF
-	15	TRBV28	TRBJ1-6	TGTGCCAGCGGCCCCCAGGGGCCCCATAATTCACCCCTCCACTTT	CASGPQGPHNSPLHF
TRBD1	15	TRBV6-1	TRBJ1-5	TGTGCCAGCAGTGAAAGGGGCAGGGGGAATCAGCCCCAGCATTTT	CASSERGRGNQPQHF
-	14	TRBV7-9	TRBJ2-7	TGTGCCAGCAGCTTAGGACAGGGGAGGGGTCGGCAGTACTTC	CASSLGQGRGRQYF
TRBD1	13	TRBV2	TRBJ2-7	TGTGCCAGCAGAGAGCGCGACAGGGTCGAGCAGTACTTC	CASRERDRVEQYF
-	14	TRBV14	TRBJ2-5	TGTGCCAGCAGCCAAGTCGGGGGATGGAAGACCCAGTACTTC	CASSQVGGWKTQYF
TRBD2	15	TRBV4-3	TRBJ2-1	TGCGCCAGCAGCCTTTCAGCGGGGGTTGACAATGAGCAGTTCTTC	CASSLSAGVDNEQFF
-	17	TRBV14	TRBJ1-2	TGTGCCAGCAGCCAAGATCCCTTTGACGGAGCTAACTATGGCTACACCTTC	CASSQDPFDGANYGYTF
-	18	TRBV4-3	TRBJ2-6	TGCGCCAGCAGCCAAGATCGTGGACTCTCCTCTGGGGCCAACGTCCTGACTTTC	CASSQDRGLSSGANVLTF
-	17	TRBV4-2	TRBJ1-6	TGTGCCAGCAGCGTACAGGTTTGGGGATTTGATAATTCACCCCTCCACTTT	CASSVQVWGFDNSPLHF
-	15	TRBV7-8	TRBJ2-5	TGTGCCAGCAGCTTAGTGGGCGGGAAGGGTGAGACCCAGTACTTC	CASSLVGGKGETQYF
TRBD2	16	TRBV5-4	TRBJ2-5	TGTGCCAGCAGCTCCCGGACTAGCGGGTTCCAAGAGACCCAGTACTTC	CASSSRTSGFQETQYF
TRBD1	18	TRBV19	TRBJ2-7	TGTGCCAGTAGTACCCCCCCGCTGGACAGGCCCTTCTCCTACGAGCAGTACTTC	CASSTPPLDRPFSYEQYF
-	14	TRBV6-5	TRBJ2-7	TGTGCCAGCAGTTACTCGACCCTAGCCTACGAGCAGTACTTC	CASSYSTLAYEQYF
-	13	TRBV7-2	TRBJ2-7	TGTGCCAGCAGCTTAGCCGGTTCCTACGAGCAGTACTTC	CASSLAGSYEQYF
-	13	TRBV6-1	TRBJ2-5	TGTGCCAGCAGGGGGCAGGGCCAAGAGACCCAGTACTTC	CASRGQGQETQYF
TRBD2	15	TRBV10-3	TRBJ2-7	TGTGCCATCAGTGTTAGCGGGAGTATCTCCTACGAGCAGTACTTC	CAISVSGSISYEQYF
TRBD1	13	TRBV27	TRBJ1-1	TGTGCCAGCAGTTTGGGACAGTTCACTGAAGCTTTCTTT	CASSLGQFTEAFF
TRBD2	19	TRBV29-1	TRBJ2-7	TGCAGCGTTGCCATTCTCCCCGGCGGCCTAGCGGGATCCTCCTACGAGCAGTACTTC	CSVAILPGGLAGSSYEQYF
-	16	TRBV4-3	TRBJ1-1	TGCGCCAGCAGCCAAGATCCGTGGCAGGGAGGCACTGAAGCTTTCTTT	CASSQDPWQGGTEAFF
-	15	TRBV6-5	TRBJ1-1	TGTGCCAGCAGTAACCTCCCGGGGGGCGGCACTGAAGCTTTCTTT	CASSNLPGGGTEAFF
-	13	TRBV2	TRBJ2-5	TGTGCCAGCAGTGTAACTAGCATGGAGACCCAGTACTTC	CASSVTSMETQYF
-	13	TRBV28	TRBJ1-5	TGTGCCAGCAGTACTCACCCAGGCCAGCCCCAGCATTTT	CASSTHPGQPQHF
TRBD2	16	TRBV7-2	TRBJ2-2	TGTGCCAGCAGCTTACTAGCGGGGGGAAAGACCGGGGAGCTGTTTTTT	CASSLLAGGKTGELFF
-	14	TRBV4-3	TRBJ2-1	TGCGCCAGCAGCCAAGACAGGATCTACAATGAGCAGTTCTTC	CASSQDRIYNEQFF
TRBD2	19	TRBV10-2	TRBJ2-3	TGCGCCAGCAGTGAGTCGGGGGGACTAGCGGGAGTTAACACAGATACGCAGTATTTT	CASSESGGLAGVNTDTQYF
-	15	TRBV7-2	TRBJ1-4	TGTGCCAGCAGCTCTAACCTTCCAGGGCGAGAAAAACTGTTTTTT	CASSSNLPGREKLFF
TRBD1	14	TRBV5-4	TRBJ1-1	TGTGCCAGCAGCTTGGAGGGGGCCTCGATTGAAGCTTTCTTT	CASSLEGASIEAFF
-	13	TRBV11-3	TRBJ2-4	TGTGCCAGCAGCGGCACAGGGGGGGGCATTCAGTACTTC	CASSGTGGGIQYF
TRBD2	14	TRBV9	TRBJ2-2	TGTGCCAGCGCGGGACTAGCGGGCACCGGGGAGCTGTTTTTT	CASAGLAGTGELFF
TRBD1	16	TRBV19	TRBJ2-2	TGTGCCAGTAGACCCCCGGGACAGGGCTTCACCGGGGAGCTGTTTTTT	CASRPPGQGFTGELFF
-	12	TRBV30	TRBJ2-7	TGTGCCTGGAGTGCAGGGTCCTACGAGCAGTACTTC	CAWSAGSYEQYF